This T cell receptor (beta chain) was identified in a study of blood T cell repertoires in COVID-19. Looking at the study overall: Sites in the United States, Italy and Spain provided acute and convalescent COVID-19 samples. PBMCs, B-cell-depleted T cells, or T cells were the source of the cDNA or gDNA that made up the material.

Source study methods: Researchers report that nucleated cell counts were estimated from reference gene primer amplification. The assay was immunoSEQ multiplex PCR, and TCRdb's table has in-frame clones only and misses some. The DNA gave D and trimming, while V, J and clone size come from that table. The data contain roughly 88,000 clones, 80% to 90% of them singletons. The germline V gene encodes CDR1 MDHEN and CDR2 SYDVKM. The CDR3 length is 15 residues. J was trimmed by 7 bases and V by 1 base; bases with no gene match: 9. The sequenced sample consisted of peripheral blood. This chain links TRBV28 with TRBJ2-7, with 8 nucleotides matching TRBD2. The TCR comes from a woman aged 80 or over with acute or convalescent COVID-19. CDR3 residues: CASSLSPRGGREQYF. For the CDR3, the DNA is TGTGCCAGCAGTTTATCGCCCCGGGGGGGCCGGGAGCAGTACTTC. Full variable domain (remainder filled in from reference TRBV28 and TRBJ2-7): DVKVTQSSRYLVKRTGEKVFLECVQDMDHENMFWYRQDPGLGLRLIYFSYDVKMKEKGDIPEGYSVSREKKERFSLILESASTNQTSMYLCASSLSPRGGREQYFGPGTRLTVT.